This T cell receptor (beta chain) was sequenced for a study of shared clonotypes between healthy human individuals. Overall study context: A couple of women and three men aged 18 to 49 made up the donors.

Once extracted for a subset, genomic DNA was divided evenly among several immunoSEQ plates. In the authors' methods: ImmunoSEQ output held junction-only sequences without quality scores, so filtering differed. Assay: immunoSEQ multiplex PCR; the TCRdb copy retains only in-frame clones and omits some. D and trimming come from the DNA, and the V and J calls and clone size come from that table. The sample lists about 380,000 clones, about 97% seen once, with about 0.32% in the top ten. This clone was recorded only once. Donors comprised healthy HIV-negative adults lacking recent acute infections or vaccinations. The material sequenced was memory CD8+ T cells sorted from blood. The subset here: CD45RO+ cells pooled with CCR7-negative TemRA cells. This receptor was obtained from a man aged 25-45 years in good health.

CDR3 DNA: TGTGCCAGCACCCGGGGACTAGCGGGAGTGAATGAGCAGTTCTTC. As protein: CASTRGLAGVNEQFF. The V and J genes are TRBV5-5 and TRBJ2-1; 14 positions agree with TRBD2. The germline V gene has CDR1 SGHKS and CDR2 YYEKEE (reference sequence). This CDR3 contains 15 residues. Trimming took 6 bases from V and 7 from J; bases not matched to a gene: 6.